The clone carrying this T cell receptor beta chain was recorded a few times. TCRdb keeps only in-frame clones here, not all; method: immunoSEQ multiplex PCR. This repertoire shows tens of thousands of clones, roughly 87% found once; its top ten account for approximately 4.8%. The sample belongs to a study of OX40 agonist ivuxolimab in advanced cancers. The CDR3 sequence is 14 residues long. Germline lookup yields CDR1 MNHNS and CDR2 SASEGT. Between the trimmed V and J ends, which lost 3 bases and 8 bases, there was a span of 15 bases. The sequences come from CD4+ or CD8+ T cells sorted from blood, collected in a trial of the OX40 agonist ivuxolimab. The clonotype was recovered from an adult with an advanced solid tumor such as melanoma, head and neck, liver or kidney cancer. The genes are TRBV6-1 and TRBJ2-3; TRBD2 might be the D (6 bases). CDR3 sequence: CASSEVRELATQYF. In DNA, the CDR3 is TGTGCCAGCAGTGAGGTCCGGGAGTTGGCTACGCAGTATTTT.